This is a list of T cell receptor beta chains from one sample in a study of blood T cell repertoires in COVID-19. Sequenced by immunoSEQ multiplex PCR; TCRdb stores in-frame clones only, minus some. There are approximately 180,000 clones in the sample; 75% to 95% occur only once, and around 0.53% lies in the top ten. The sample consisted of peripheral blood. These receptors were taken from a man in his fifties with acute or convalescent COVID-19. CDR3s include the opening cysteine and the closing phenylalanine or tryptophan. D genes are given only for firm matches. Clone size is stated in some rows and not others, as once, few, many or a class when expanded.

>TRBJ1-6|TRBD1|TRBV9|NA
CASSPGDRGYYSYNSPLHF
TGTGCCAGCAGCCCCGGGGACAGGGGGTACTACTCCTATAATTCACCCCTCCACTTT
>TRBJ1-2|NA|TRBV28|NA
CASTQGPSRGYTF
TGTGCCAGCACCCAGGGTCCCAGCCGGGGCTACACCTTC
>TRBJ1-1|TRBD1|TRBV27|once
CASSLDRGFGTEAFF
TGTGCCAGCAGTTTAGACAGGGGTTTCGGCACTGAAGCTTTCTTT
>TRBJ2-3|TRBD2|TRBV5-4|NA
CASSPLLAGGTDTQYF
TGTGCCAGCAGCCCCCTCCTAGCGGGGGGCACAGATACGCAGTATTTT
>TRBJ2-1|TRBD2|TRBV4-3|NA
CASSQDISGGRNEQFF
TGCGCCAGCAGCCAAGATATTAGCGGGGGCCGAAATGAGCAGTTCTTC
>TRBJ1-5|NA|TRBV19|NA
CASSMGGAFLYQPQHF
TGTGCCAGTAGTATGGGGGGGGCCTTCCTTTATCAGCCCCAGCATTTT
>TRBJ2-2|NA|TRBV9|few
CASSVAGTRTTGELFF
TGTGCCAGCAGCGTAGCCGGGACACGGACGACCGGGGAGCTGTTTTTT
>TRBJ1-2|NA|TRBV4-2|NA
CASSQDRTYNYGYTF
TGTGCCAGCAGCCAAGATCGGACTTATAACTATGGCTACACCTTC
>TRBJ2-1|TRBD2|TRBV18|NA
CASSPPAGVYNEQFF
TGTGCCAGCTCACCACCAGCGGGAGTGTACAATGAGCAGTTCTTC
>TRBJ2-7|TRBD2|TRBV11-2|NA
CASSLLAGDYEQYF
TGTGCCAGCAGCTTACTAGCGGGAGACTACGAGCAGTACTTC
>TRBJ1-4|NA|TRBV6-1|NA
CASSELDLRDEKLFF
TGTGCCAGCAGTGAATTAGACTTGAGGGATGAAAAACTGTTTTTT
>TRBJ1-6|TRBD1|TRBV30|once
CAWSVGTGGEPLHF
TGTGCCTGGAGTGTAGGTACAGGGGGGGAGCCCCTCCACTTT
>TRBJ2-7|NA|TRBV29-1|NA
CSVELGGKGYEQYF
TGCAGCGTTGAACTGGGAGGCAAAGGGTACGAGCAGTACTTC
>TRBJ1-4|NA|TRBV19|NA
CASSTTGGASEKLFF
TGTGCCAGTAGCACCACGGGGGGGGCGAGTGAAAAACTGTTTTTT
>TRBJ1-1|NA|TRBV19|NA
CASSSDRGSAEAFF
TGTGCCAGTAGCTCCGATAGGGGGAGCGCTGAAGCTTTCTTT
>TRBJ1-2|NA|TRBV19|NA
CASSIRTANYGYTF
TGTGCCAGTAGTATACGGACAGCCAACTATGGCTACACCTTC
>TRBJ2-1|TRBD2|TRBV10-3|NA
CAISESGGGTNEQFF
TGTGCCATCAGTGAGTCTGGCGGGGGAACAAATGAGCAGTTCTTC
>TRBJ2-1|TRBD2|TRBV27|NA
CASRAGLGSDEQFF
TGTGCCAGCAGAGCGGGACTAGGATCTGATGAGCAGTTCTTC
>TRBJ1-4|NA|TRBV6-5|NA
CASSRDMFAEKLFF
TGTGCCAGCAGTCGCGACATGTTTGCTGAAAAACTGTTTTTT
>TRBJ1-1|TRBD1|TRBV14|NA
CASSQWDRHTEAFF
TGTGCCAGCAGCCAGTGGGACAGACACACTGAAGCTTTCTTT
>TRBJ2-1|NA|TRBV19|NA
CASSISRVMWQFF
TGTGCCAGTAGTATAAGCAGGGTAATGTGGCAGTTCTTC
>TRBJ1-5|TRBD1|TRBV6-5|few
CASSRGSPLNQPQHF
TGTGCCAGCAGCAGGGGGTCCCCTCTAAATCAGCCCCAGCATTTT
>TRBJ2-3|TRBD2|TRBV5-1|NA
CASSLAGLAIHRRTDTQYF
TGCGCCAGCAGCTTGGCAGGACTAGCAATACATAGGCGCACAGATACGCAGTATTTT
>TRBJ1-6|NA|TRBV19|NA
CASSIDIYNSPLHF
TGTGCCAGTAGTATCGACATTTATAATTCACCCCTCCACTTT
>TRBJ2-7|TRBD2|TRBV7-9|NA
CASSTGTSGIPIEQYF
TGTGCCAGCAGCACCGGGACTAGCGGGATTCCGATCGAGCAGTACTTC
>TRBJ2-3|NA|TRBV9|NA
CASSVGPGIGTQYF
TGTGCCAGCAGCGTAGGTCCGGGAATCGGGACGCAGTATTTT
>TRBJ2-7|NA|TRBV18|NA
CASSLTQGYEQYF
TGTGCCAGCTCCCTCACGCAGGGCTACGAGCAGTACTTC
>TRBJ1-1|NA|TRBV7-9|NA
CASRHPHDTEAFF
TGTGCCAGCAGACATCCACATGACACTGAAGCTTTCTTT
>TRBJ2-1|NA|TRBV12-3/TRBV12-4|NA
CASSFGSEQFF
TGTGCCAGCAGTTTTGGGAGTGAGCAGTTCTTC
>TRBJ2-2|TRBD2|TRBV30|NA
CAWSRLADTGELFF
TGTGCCTGGAGCAGACTAGCAGACACCGGGGAGCTGTTTTTT
>TRBJ1-2|NA|TRBV27|NA
CASSPGTLGGYTF
TGTGCCAGCAGTCCCGGGACACTGGGGGGCTACACCTTC
>TRBJ2-5|TRBD2|TRBV15|NA
CATSTPRGSGSDETQYF
TGTGCCACCAGCACTCCGAGGGGTAGCGGGAGCGATGAGACCCAGTACTTC
>TRBJ2-7|TRBD1|TRBV15|NA
CATSRTGGSYEQYF
TGTGCCACCAGCCGGACAGGGGGCTCCTACGAGCAGTACTTC
>TRBJ1-6|TRBD1|TRBV28|NA
CASRKQGASSPLHF
TGTGCCAGCCGGAAGCAGGGGGCGTCTTCACCCCTCCACTTT
>TRBJ2-2|NA|TRBV3-1/TRBV3-2|NA
CASTHAGVSGTGELFF
TGTGCCAGCACCCACGCCGGGGTCTCTGGCACCGGGGAGCTGTTTTTT
>TRBJ2-1|NA|TRBV21-1|NA
CASRGRGEQFF
TGTGCCAGTAGGGGGCGAGGTGAGCAGTTCTTC
>TRBJ1-5|NA|TRBV2|NA
CASSEEGAGNQPQHF
TGTGCCAGCAGTGAAGAAGGGGCGGGCAATCAGCCCCAGCATTTT